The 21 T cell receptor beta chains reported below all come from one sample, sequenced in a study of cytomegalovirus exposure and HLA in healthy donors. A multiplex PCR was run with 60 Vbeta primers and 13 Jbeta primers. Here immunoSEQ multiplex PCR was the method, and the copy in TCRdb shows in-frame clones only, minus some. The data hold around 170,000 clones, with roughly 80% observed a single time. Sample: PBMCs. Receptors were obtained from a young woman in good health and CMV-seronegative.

In DNA form, the CDR3 reads TGTGCCAGCAGATCAGGACCTGGCGGGAGGGCAGATACGCAGTATTTT. Translating it yields CASRSGPGGRADTQYF. This chain links TRBV27 with TRBJ2-3; TRBD2 agrees at 9 bases. This CDR3 is 16 amino acids long. Trimming took 6 bases from V and 4 from J; bases not matched to a gene: 11. CDR1 MNHEY and CDR2 SMNVEV come from the germline V gene (reference sequence).

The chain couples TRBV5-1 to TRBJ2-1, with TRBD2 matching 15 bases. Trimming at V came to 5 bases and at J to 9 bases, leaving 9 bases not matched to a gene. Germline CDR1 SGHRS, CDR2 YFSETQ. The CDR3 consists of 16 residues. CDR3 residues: CASRGTSGRTGSEQFF. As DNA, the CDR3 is TGCGCCAGCAGGGGGACTAGCGGGAGGACCGGCAGTGAGCAGTTCTTC.

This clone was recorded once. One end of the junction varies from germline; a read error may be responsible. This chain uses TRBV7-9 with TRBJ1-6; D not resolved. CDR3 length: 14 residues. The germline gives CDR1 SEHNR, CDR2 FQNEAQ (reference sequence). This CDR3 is CSSDGSSYNSPLHF. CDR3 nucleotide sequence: TGTTCCAGCGATGGGAGCTCCTATAATTCACCCCTCCACTTT. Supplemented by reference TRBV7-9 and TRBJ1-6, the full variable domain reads DTGVSQNPRHKITKRGQNVTFRCDPISEHNRLYWYRQTLGQGPEFLTYFQNEAQLEKSRLLSDRFSAERPKGSFSTLEIQRTEQGDSAMYLCSSDGSSYNSPLHFGNGTRLTVT.

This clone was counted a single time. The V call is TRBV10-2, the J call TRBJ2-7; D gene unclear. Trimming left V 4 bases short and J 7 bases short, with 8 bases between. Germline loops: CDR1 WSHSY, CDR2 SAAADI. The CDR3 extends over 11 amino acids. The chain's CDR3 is CASSVGVEQYF. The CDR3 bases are TGCGCCAGCAGTGTCGGAGTAGAGCAGTACTTC.

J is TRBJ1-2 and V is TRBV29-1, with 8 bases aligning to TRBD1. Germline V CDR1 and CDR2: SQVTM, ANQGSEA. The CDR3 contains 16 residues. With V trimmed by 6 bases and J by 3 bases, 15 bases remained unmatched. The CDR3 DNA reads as TGCAGCGTACTGTGGTGGACAGGGCGATCGGACTATGGCTACACCTTC. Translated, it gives CSVLWWTGRSDYGYTF.

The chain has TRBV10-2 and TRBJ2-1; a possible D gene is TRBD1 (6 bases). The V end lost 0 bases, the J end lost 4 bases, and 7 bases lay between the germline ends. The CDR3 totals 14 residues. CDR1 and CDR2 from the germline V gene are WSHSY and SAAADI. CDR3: CASSESGQYNEQFF. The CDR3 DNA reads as TGCGCCAGCAGTGAGTCCGGACAGTACAATGAGCAGTTCTTC.

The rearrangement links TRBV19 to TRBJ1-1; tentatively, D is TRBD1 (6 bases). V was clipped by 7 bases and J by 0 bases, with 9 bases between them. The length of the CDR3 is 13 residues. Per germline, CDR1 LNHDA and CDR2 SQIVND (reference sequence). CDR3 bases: TGTGCCAGTAAAAACAGGGTGAACACTGAAGCTTTCTTT. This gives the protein CASKNRVNTEAFF.

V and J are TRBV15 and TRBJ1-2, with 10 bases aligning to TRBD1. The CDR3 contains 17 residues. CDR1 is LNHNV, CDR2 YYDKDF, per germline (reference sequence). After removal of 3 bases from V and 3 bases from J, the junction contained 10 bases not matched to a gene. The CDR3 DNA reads TGTGCCACCAGCAGGCTTAGACAGGGGGCGGGCGACTATGGCTACACCTTC. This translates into CATSRLRQGAGDYGYTF.

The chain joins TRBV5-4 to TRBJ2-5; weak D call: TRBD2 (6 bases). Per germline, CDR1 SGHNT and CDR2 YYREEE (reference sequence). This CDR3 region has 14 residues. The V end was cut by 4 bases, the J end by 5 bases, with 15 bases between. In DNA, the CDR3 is TGTGCCAGCAGCCTCTCGGGGGTTGGGGAGACCCAGTACTTC. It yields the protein CASSLSGVGETQYF.

The CDR3 protein is CASSFSTGGYEQYF. For the CDR3, the DNA is TGTGCCAGCAGTTTTTCGACAGGGGGCTACGAGCAGTACTTC. The chain has TRBV27 and TRBJ2-7; TRBD1 aligns across 9 bases. CDR1 and CDR2 from the germline V gene are MNHEY and SMNVEV (reference sequence). J gave up 3 bases and V 3 bases, and 3 bases lay outside the gene matches. The length of the CDR3 is 14 residues.

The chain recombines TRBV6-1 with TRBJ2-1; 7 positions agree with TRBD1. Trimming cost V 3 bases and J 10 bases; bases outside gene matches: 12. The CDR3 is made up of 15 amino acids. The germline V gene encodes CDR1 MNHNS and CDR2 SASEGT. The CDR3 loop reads CASSDAQGVRWEQFF. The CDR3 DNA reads TGTGCCAGCAGTGACGCCCAGGGGGTACGATGGGAGCAGTTCTTC.

CDR3 sequence: CASSLGGQGTDTQYF. The CDR3 coding sequence is TGTGCCAGCAGCTTAGGGGGACAGGGCACAGATACGCAGTATTTT. The chain employs TRBV7-2 and TRBJ2-3; 8 bases map to TRBD1. V trimming: 1 base; J trimming: 1 base; junction bases outside the gene matches: 1. In germline, CDR1 is SGHTA, CDR2 FQGNSA. The CDR3 runs 15 residues.

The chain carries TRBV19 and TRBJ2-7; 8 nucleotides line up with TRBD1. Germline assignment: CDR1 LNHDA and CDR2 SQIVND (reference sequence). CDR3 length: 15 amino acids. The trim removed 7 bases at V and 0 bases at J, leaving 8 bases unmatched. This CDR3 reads CASKIGQGTSYEQYF. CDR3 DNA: TGTGCCAGTAAAATTGGACAGGGAACCTCCTACGAGCAGTACTTC.

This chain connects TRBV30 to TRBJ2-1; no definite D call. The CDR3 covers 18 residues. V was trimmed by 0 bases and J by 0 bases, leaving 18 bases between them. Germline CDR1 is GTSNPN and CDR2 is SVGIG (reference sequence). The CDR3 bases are TGTGCCTGGAGTGTCGCCCTTACTTCCATGAGCTCCTACAATGAGCAGTTCTTC. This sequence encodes CAWSVALTSMSSYNEQFF.

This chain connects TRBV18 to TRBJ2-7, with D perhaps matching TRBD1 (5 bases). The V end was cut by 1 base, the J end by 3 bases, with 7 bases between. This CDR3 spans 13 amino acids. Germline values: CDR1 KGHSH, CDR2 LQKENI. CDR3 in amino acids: CASSPQGNYEQYF. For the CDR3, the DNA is TGTGCCAGCTCACCACAGGGGAACTACGAGCAGTACTTC.

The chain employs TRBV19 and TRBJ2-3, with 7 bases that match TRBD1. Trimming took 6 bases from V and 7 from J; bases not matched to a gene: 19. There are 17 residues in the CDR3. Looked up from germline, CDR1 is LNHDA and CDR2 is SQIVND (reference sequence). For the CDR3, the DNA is TGTGCCAGTAGCATTCATCCCCGGGACAGACTCATAAATACGCAGTATTTT. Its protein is CASSIHPRDRLINTQYF.

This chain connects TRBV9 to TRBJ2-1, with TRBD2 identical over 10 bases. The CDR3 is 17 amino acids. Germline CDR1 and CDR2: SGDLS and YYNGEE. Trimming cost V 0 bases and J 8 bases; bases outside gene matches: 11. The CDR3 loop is CASSVAYRTSGGDEQFF. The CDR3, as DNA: TGTGCCAGCAGCGTAGCTTACCGGACTAGCGGAGGCGATGAGCAGTTCTTC.

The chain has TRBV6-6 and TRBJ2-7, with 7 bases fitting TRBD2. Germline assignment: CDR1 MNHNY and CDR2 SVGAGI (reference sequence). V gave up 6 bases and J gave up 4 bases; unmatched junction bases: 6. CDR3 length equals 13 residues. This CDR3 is CASRWEGWYEQYF. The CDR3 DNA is TGTGCCAGCAGGTGGGAGGGTTGGTACGAGCAGTACTTC.

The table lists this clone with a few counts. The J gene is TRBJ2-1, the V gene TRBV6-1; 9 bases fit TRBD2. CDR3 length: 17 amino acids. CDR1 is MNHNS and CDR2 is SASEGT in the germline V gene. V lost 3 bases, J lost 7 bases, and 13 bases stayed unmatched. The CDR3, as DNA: TGTGCCAGCAGTGAGGCGGGGGGGTTATATGCGCTAAATGAGCAGTTCTTC. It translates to CASSEAGGLYALNEQFF.

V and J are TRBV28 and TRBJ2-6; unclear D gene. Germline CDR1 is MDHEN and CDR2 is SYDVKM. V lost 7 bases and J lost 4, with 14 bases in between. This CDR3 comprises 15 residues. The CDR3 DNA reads TGTGCCAGCACCTCGGGTTCGTTGGGGGCCAACGTCCTGACTTTC. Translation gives CASTSGSLGANVLTF.

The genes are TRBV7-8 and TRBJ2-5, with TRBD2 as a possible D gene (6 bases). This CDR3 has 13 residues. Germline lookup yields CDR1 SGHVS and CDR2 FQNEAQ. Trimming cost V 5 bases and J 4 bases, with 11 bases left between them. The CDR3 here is CASSPRGGETQYF. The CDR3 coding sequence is TGTGCCAGCAGCCCCCGGGGAGGAGAGACCCAGTACTTC.